This T cell receptor beta chain appears in the sequencing data of a study of molecular identifiers for immune sequencing clone quantification. CDR1 MDHEN and CDR2 SYDVKM come from the germline V gene. This CDR3 is 20 amino acids long. The V gene end was trimmed by 6 bases and the J gene end by 1 base; junction bases not matched to a gene: 17. TCRdb re-called the PCR reads through MiXCR, storing one row per CDR3 protein. The data hold about 640,000 distinct CDR3 sequences, with 15% to 20% observed a single time. Many counts were recorded for this clonotype. This chain links TRBV28 with TRBJ2-5, with TRBD2 matching over 13 bases. Material for sequencing was naive CD8+ T cells from blood, with Jurkat cell RNA spiked in. The sample's subset: FACS-sorted CD8+CD4-CCR7+CD45RA+ naive T cells. The origin of this receptor is a human donor in good health. Some libraries in this study had Jurkat cell RNA spiked in. CDR3 bases: TGTGCCAGCAGCGGCCCTTTACTAGCGGGAGGGCCCCGGGCCCAAGAGACCCAGTACTTC. Protein: CASSGPLLAGGPRAQETQYF.